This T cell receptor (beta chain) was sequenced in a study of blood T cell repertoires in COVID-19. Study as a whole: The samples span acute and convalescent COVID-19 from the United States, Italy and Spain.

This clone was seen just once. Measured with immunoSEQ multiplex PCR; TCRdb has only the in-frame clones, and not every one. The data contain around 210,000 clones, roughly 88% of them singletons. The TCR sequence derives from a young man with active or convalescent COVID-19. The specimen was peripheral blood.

CDR3 amino acids: CASSPPLQNGIYEQYF. The CDR3 DNA sequence: TGTGCCAGCTCACCACCATTGCAGAACGGGATATACGAGCAGTACTTC. The V call is TRBV18, the J call TRBJ2-7, with TRBD2 as a possible D gene (5 bases). V was shortened by 0 bases and J by 4 bases, with 16 bases between the two germline ends. From germline, CDR1 is KGHSH and CDR2 LQKENI. The CDR3 spans 16 residues.